The present T cell receptor (beta chain) was sequenced within a study of cytomegalovirus exposure and HLA in healthy donors. At the level of the study: From HLA-typed donors, an early data release held 70 million to 95 million unique TCRs. Study-level findings and limits: In vitro checks showed that three CMV-associated chains really do target CMV antigens.

Germline values: CDR1 SGHRS, CDR2 YFSETQ. The CDR3 covers 11 residues. Deletions cut 4 bases from V and 6 bases from J, with 7 bases between. PCR employed 60 Vbeta and 13 Jbeta primers. Authors' data handling: Approximately 12 million of the about 80 million unique TCR beta chains counted in a later analysis were shared. Clones were sequenced by immunoSEQ multiplex PCR, and TCRdb holds only the in-frame ones, with some missing. From that table come the V and J calls and clone size; the DNA was used to work out D and trimming. The repertoire includes about 130,000 clones, 60% to 80% of them detected once, and approximately 1.6% sits in the top ten. Concerning this clone itself: Its specificity is unknown.

Sequences were obtained from PBMCs. The sequence derives from a female donor in good health and CMV-seronegative. V gene TRBV5-1 combines with J gene TRBJ1-1; D might be TRBD1 (5 bases). The CDR3 coding sequence is TGCGCCAGCAGCGGGGGGTCTGAAGCTTTCTTT. Its protein product is CASSGGSEAFF.